The following is a T cell receptor beta chain sequence with its context. This specimen belongs to a study of blood T cell repertoires in COVID-19. Study summary: Some COVID-19 samples were acute and others convalescent; all came from the United States, Italy and Spain. The analysed material was cDNA or gDNA that came from T cells, B-cell-depleted T cells, or PBMCs.

V was pared by 2 bases and J by 4 bases, with 27 bases of the junction left unmatched. The V gene's germline CDR1 is MDHEN and CDR2 SYDVKM. The CDR3 is 22 amino acids. Authors' analysis steps: Estimation of nucleated cell counts was performed using reference gene primer amplification. Profiled with immunoSEQ multiplex PCR; TCRdb holds only in-frame clones, not every one. V and J calls and clone size come straight from that table; D and trimming were deduced from the DNA. The top ten hold approximately 2.7% of the sample, which has about 150,000 clones, 85% seen once. The receptor was derived from a middle-aged woman with active or convalescent COVID-19. The rearrangement joins TRBV28 to TRBJ2-5; 8 positions agree with TRBD1. Sample: peripheral blood. CDR3 sequence (DNA): TGTGCCAGCAGTTTAGTGCAGGGGGCATCGGGTATTGGTTTTCCAACATCAGAGACCCAGTACTTC. It codes for CASSLVQGASGIGFPTSETQYF.